The 13 T cell receptor beta chains reported below all come from one sample, sequenced in a study of cytomegalovirus exposure and HLA in healthy donors. The PCR employed 60 Vbeta primers together with 13 Jbeta primers. Some clones are missing from TCRdb's copy, which holds only in-frame ones; the method was immunoSEQ multiplex PCR. The sample records some 160,000 clones, roughly 85% being singletons. Sequenced material: PBMCs. Receptors were obtained from a male donor in good health and CMV-seronegative.

The rearrangement joins TRBV7-9 to TRBJ2-3; no reliable D call. The CDR3 loop spans 12 amino acids. The germline V and J ends were trimmed by 4 bases and 4 bases, with 6 bases remaining between them. Germline lookup yields CDR1 SEHNR and CDR2 FQNEAQ (reference sequence). CDR3 amino acids: CASSSRADTQYF. In DNA, the CDR3 is TGTGCCAGCAGCTCCCGGGCAGATACGCAGTATTTT.

This clone was seen a handful of times. This chain joins TRBV19 and TRBJ1-1; TRBD1 matches at 11 bases. V gave up 4 bases and J gave up 5 bases; unmatched junction bases: 12. Germline V lookup: CDR1 LNHDA, CDR2 SQIVND (reference sequence). The CDR3 runs to 17 residues. CDR3 coding DNA: TGTGCCAGTAGTAACTCACCTACGGACAGGGGGCGAACTGAAGCTTTCTTT. Translating gives CASSNSPTDRGRTEAFF.

The chain is built from TRBV9 and TRBJ2-7; 8 nucleotides align to TRBD2. Germline lookup yields CDR1 SGDLS and CDR2 YYNGEE. This CDR3 region has 14 residues. After removal of 3 bases from V and 6 bases from J, the junction contained 8 bases not matched to a gene. The CDR3 sequence: CASSETGTRSEQYF. CDR3 DNA: TGTGCCAGCAGCGAAACCGGGACTAGAAGCGAGCAGTACTTC.

V is TRBV28 and J is TRBJ1-5, with 8 bases identical to TRBD1. The V segment lost 6 bases and the J segment 1 base; nucleotides outside the gene matches: 5. The CDR3 is 15 amino acids. Germline CDR1 reads MDHEN; CDR2 reads SYDVKM. The CDR3 spells CASSPDRGSNQPQHF. The CDR3 nucleotides read TGTGCCAGCAGCCCTGACAGGGGAAGCAATCAGCCCCAGCATTTT.

The genes are TRBV5-1 and TRBJ2-7; 9 nucleotides agree with TRBD1. CDR1 SGHRS and CDR2 YFSETQ come from the germline V gene. Trimming at V came to 5 bases and at J to 3 bases, leaving 6 bases not matched to a gene. This CDR3 comprises 14 residues. The CDR3 region has the DNA TGCGCCAGCAGATCCGGGACAGGGATCTACGAGCAGTACTTC. Its translation: CASRSGTGIYEQYF.

The chain has TRBV5-1 and TRBJ2-7, with D tentatively TRBD2 (5 bases). CDR1 is SGHRS, CDR2 YFSETQ, per germline. The V gene lost 1 base and the J gene lost 7 bases, with 18 bases spanning the gap. This CDR3 contains 15 residues. CDR3 nucleotide sequence: TGCGCCAGCAGCTTGCGGCTTAGCCCTGGAGGAGAGCAGTACTTC. Residues: CASSLRLSPGGEQYF.

The chain combines TRBV19 with TRBJ2-3; 11 nucleotides match TRBD2. Germline trimming cut 9 bases from V and 5 bases from J; bases unmatched to any gene: 10. The germline CDR1 and CDR2 sequences are LNHDA and SQIVND (reference sequence). The CDR3 loop spans 15 amino acids. The CDR3 here is CASRPGLADKDTQYF. The CDR3 bases are TGTGCCAGCCGCCCGGGACTAGCGGACAAAGATACGCAGTATTTT.

This chain joins TRBV19 and TRBJ1-1; TRBD1 agrees at 10 bases. This CDR3 comprises 15 residues. Unmatched junction bases numbered 5, after V lost 3 bases and J lost 4 bases. The germline CDR1 and CDR2 sequences are LNHDA and SQIVND (reference sequence). CDR3 residues: CASSIRGQGTTEAFF. CDR3 coding DNA: TGTGCCAGTAGTATTAGGGGACAGGGGACCACTGAAGCTTTCTTT.

The CDR3 coding sequence is TGTGCCACCAGCTCCTCCGGCGGGTCTCGCAATCAGCCCCAGCATTTT. It is translated as CATSSSGGSRNQPQHF. This chain joins TRBV15 and TRBJ1-5; D is ambiguous. This CDR3 has 16 amino acids. Germline assignment: CDR1 LNHNV and CDR2 YYDKDF (reference sequence). V was shortened by 5 bases and J by 2 bases, with 16 bases between the two germline ends.

The chain joins TRBV6-5 to TRBJ1-1; 8 bases map to TRBD1. Unmatched junction bases numbered 6, after V lost 8 bases and J lost 1 base. Germline assignment: CDR1 MNHEY and CDR2 SVGAGI. CDR3 length equals 14 residues. CDR3 nucleotides: TGTGCCAGCTCGATGGGGACAGGGAACACTGAAGCTTTCTTT. Encoded protein: CASSMGTGNTEAFF.

J is TRBJ2-7 and V is TRBV11-2, with D possibly being TRBD2 (5 bases). V dropped 5 bases and J dropped 1 base, with 15 bases sitting between them. CDR1 is SGHAT, CDR2 FQNNGV, per germline. The CDR3 extends over 15 amino acids. The DNA for the CDR3 is TGTGCCAGCAGCCCCGGACTGGGAAAGTCCTACGAGCAGTACTTC. Translating gives CASSPGLGKSYEQYF.

This chain connects TRBV6-1 to TRBJ1-1, with D perhaps TRBD1 (6 bases). The V end was cut by 6 bases, the J end by 5 bases, with 13 bases between. Germline loops: CDR1 MNHNS, CDR2 SASEGT. The CDR3 is 13 residues long. CDR3: CASSNREITEAFF. CDR3 coding DNA: TGTGCCAGCAGCAACAGGGAAATTACTGAAGCTTTCTTT.

The rearrangement joins TRBV28 to TRBJ1-1, with D unclear. This CDR3 has 12 amino acids. Germline assignment: CDR1 MDHEN and CDR2 SYDVKM. Trimming took off 6 bases at V and 1 base at J, with 6 bases between the two ends. The CDR3 protein is CASSNTNTEAFF. The CDR3 DNA reads TGTGCCAGCAGCAACACGAACACTGAAGCTTTCTTT.